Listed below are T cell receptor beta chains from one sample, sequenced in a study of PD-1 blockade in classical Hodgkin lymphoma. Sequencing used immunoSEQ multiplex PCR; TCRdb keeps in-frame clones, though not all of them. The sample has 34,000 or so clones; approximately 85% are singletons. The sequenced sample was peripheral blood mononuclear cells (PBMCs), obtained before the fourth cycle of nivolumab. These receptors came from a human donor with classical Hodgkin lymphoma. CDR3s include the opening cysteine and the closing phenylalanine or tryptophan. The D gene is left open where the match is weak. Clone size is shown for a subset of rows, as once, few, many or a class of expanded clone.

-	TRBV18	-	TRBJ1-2	CASSPSGEEYGYTF	TGTGCCAGCTCACCATCCGGGGAGGAATATGGCTACACCTTC
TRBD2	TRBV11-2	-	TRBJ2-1	CASSSFAGEETYNEQFF	TGTGCCAGCAGCTCCTTTGCGGGGGAAGAAACCTACAATGAGCAGTTCTTC
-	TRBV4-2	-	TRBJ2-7	CASSQDSTYEQYF	TGTGCCAGCAGCCAAGACTCCACCTACGAGCAGTACTTC
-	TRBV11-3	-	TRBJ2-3	CASRALDTQYF	TGTGCCAGCAGGGCTCTGGATACGCAGTATTTT
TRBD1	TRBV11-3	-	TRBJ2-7	CASSQSGTGSYEQYF	TGTGCCAGCAGTCAATCCGGGACAGGATCCTACGAGCAGTACTTC
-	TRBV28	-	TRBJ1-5	CASSGSVQGTNQPQHF	TGTGCCAGCAGCGGGAGCGTGCAGGGGACCAATCAGCCCCAGCATTTT
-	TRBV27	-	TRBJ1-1	CASSFIRATEAFF	TGTGCCAGCAGTTTTATTCGGGCCACTGAAGCTTTCTTT
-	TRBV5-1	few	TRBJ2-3	CASHGESGTDTQYF	TGCGCCAGTCACGGGGAGAGTGGCACAGATACGCAGTATTTT
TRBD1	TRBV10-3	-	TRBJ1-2	CAISVQGQGDGYTF	TGTGCCATCAGTGTGCAGGGACAGGGGGACGGCTACACCTTC
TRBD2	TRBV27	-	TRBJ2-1	CASSTLAGGSYNEQFF	TGTGCCAGCAGTACACTAGCGGGTGGGTCCTACAATGAGCAGTTCTTC
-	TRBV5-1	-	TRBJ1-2	CASSLSGGDYGYTF	TGCGCCAGCAGCTTGAGTGGGGGTGACTATGGCTACACCTTC
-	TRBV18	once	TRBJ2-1	CASSRTSGNNEQFF	TGTGCCAGCTCACGGACATCGGGGAACAATGAGCAGTTCTTC
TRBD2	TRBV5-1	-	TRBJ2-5	CASNEVLRGGRETQYF	TGCGCCAGCAACGAGGTCCTGCGGGGGGGCCGGGAGACCCAGTACTTC
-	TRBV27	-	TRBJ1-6	CASRGYINSPLHF	TGTGCCAGCAGAGGGTATATTAATTCACCCCTCCACTTT
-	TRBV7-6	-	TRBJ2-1	CASSPRRYNEQFF	TGTGCCAGCAGCCCCCGCCGCTACAATGAGCAGTTCTTC
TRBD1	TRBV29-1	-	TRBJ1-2	CSVGDRGYGYTF	TGCAGCGTGGGGGACAGAGGCTATGGCTACACCTTC
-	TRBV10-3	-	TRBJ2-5	CAISAPERRETQYF	TGTGCCATCAGCGCCCCCGAGAGGCGCGAGACCCAGTACTTC
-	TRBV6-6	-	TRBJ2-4	CASSPLHRSSNIQYF	TGTGCCAGCAGCCCACTTCACAGGTCTAGTAACATTCAGTACTTC
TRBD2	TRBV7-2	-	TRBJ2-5	CASSLGGGRLETQYF	TGTGCCAGCAGCTTAGGAGGCGGGAGGCTCGAGACCCAGTACTTC
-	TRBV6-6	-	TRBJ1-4	CASSDSNEKLFF	TGTGCCAGCAGCGACAGTAATGAAAAACTGTTTTTT
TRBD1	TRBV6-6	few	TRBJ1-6	CASSHARDRNSPLHF	TGTGCCAGCAGTCATGCCCGGGACAGAAATTCACCCCTCCACTTT
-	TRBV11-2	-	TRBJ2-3	CASSPGVSTDTQYF	TGTGCCAGCTCCCCCGGTGTTAGCACAGATACGCAGTATTTT
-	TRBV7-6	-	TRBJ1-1	CASSSRESEAFF	TGTGCCAGCAGCTCCCGGGAATCTGAAGCTTTCTTT